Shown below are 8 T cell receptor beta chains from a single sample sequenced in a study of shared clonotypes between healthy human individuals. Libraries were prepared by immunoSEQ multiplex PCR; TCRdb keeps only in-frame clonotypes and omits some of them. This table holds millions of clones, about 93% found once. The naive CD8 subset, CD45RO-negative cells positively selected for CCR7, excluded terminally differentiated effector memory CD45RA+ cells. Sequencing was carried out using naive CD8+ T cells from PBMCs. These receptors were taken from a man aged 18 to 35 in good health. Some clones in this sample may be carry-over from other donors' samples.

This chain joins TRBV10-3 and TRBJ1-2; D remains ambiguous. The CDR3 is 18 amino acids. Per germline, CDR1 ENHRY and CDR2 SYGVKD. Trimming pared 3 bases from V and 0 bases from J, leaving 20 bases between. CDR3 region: CAISDSGPLPGANYGYTF. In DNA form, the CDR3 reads TGTGCCATCAGTGATTCAGGACCTCTTCCAGGAGCTAACTATGGCTACACCTTC.

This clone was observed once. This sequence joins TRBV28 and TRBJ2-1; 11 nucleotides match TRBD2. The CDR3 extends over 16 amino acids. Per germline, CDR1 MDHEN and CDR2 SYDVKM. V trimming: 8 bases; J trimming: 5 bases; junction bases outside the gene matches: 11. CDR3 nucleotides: TGTGCCAGCCGGGACCCTGGACTAGCGGGCGACAATGAGCAGTTCTTC. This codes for CASRDPGLAGDNEQFF.

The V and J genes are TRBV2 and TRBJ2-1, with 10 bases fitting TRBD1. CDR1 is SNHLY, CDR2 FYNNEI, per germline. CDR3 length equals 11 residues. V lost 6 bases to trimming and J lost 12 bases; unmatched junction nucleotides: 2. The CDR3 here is CASRRDRGQFF. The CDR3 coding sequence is TGTGCCAGCAGGCGGGACAGGGGGCAGTTCTTC.

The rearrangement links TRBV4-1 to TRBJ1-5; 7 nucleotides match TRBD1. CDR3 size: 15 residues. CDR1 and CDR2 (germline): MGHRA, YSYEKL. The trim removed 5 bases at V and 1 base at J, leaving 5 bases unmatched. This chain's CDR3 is CASSYRDSSNQPQHF. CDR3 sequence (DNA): TGCGCCAGCAGCTACCGGGACAGCAGCAATCAGCCCCAGCATTTT.

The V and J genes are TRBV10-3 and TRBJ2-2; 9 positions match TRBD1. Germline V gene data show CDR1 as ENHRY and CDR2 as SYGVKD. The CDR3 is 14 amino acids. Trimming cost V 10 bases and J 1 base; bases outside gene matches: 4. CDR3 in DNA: TGTGCCACGTGGACAGGGGTGAACACCGGGGAGCTGTTTTTT. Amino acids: CATWTGVNTGELFF.

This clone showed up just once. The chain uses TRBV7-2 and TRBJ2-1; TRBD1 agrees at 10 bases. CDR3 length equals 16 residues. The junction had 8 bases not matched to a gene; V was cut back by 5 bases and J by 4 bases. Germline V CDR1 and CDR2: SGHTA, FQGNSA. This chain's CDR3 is CASSPDPGQGYNEQFF. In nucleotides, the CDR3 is TGTGCCAGCAGCCCGGATCCGGGACAGGGGTACAATGAGCAGTTCTTC.

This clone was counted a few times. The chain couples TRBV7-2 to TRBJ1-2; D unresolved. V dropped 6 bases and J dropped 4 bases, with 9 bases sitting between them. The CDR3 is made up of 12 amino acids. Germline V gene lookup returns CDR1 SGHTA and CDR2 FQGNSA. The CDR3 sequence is CASSGRSYGYTF. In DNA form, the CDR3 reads TGTGCCAGCAGTGGACGCAGCTATGGCTACACCTTC.

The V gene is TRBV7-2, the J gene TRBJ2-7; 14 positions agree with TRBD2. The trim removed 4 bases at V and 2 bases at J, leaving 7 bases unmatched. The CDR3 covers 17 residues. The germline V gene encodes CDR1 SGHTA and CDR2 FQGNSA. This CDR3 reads CASSSGLAGGDPYEQYF. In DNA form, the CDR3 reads TGTGCCAGCAGCTCTGGACTAGCGGGGGGCGATCCCTACGAGCAGTACTTC.